Shown below are 22 T cell receptor beta chains from a single sample sequenced in a study of radiotherapy plus CTLA-4 blockade in lung cancer. Measured with immunoSEQ multiplex PCR; TCRdb has only the in-frame clones, and not every one. The profile shows 30,000 to 40,000 clones, about four fifths of them singletons. The sample here was peripheral blood, taken from a patient treated with radiotherapy plus ipilimumab. The source of these receptors is a human donor with non-small cell lung cancer that progressed on radiotherapy plus ipilimumab.

The chain links TRBV18 to TRBJ1-3, with 9 bases aligning to TRBD1. The germline gives CDR1 KGHSH, CDR2 LQKENI. The CDR3 is 18 residues long. The V segment lost 0 bases and the J segment 3 bases; nucleotides outside the gene matches: 9. CDR3 region: CASSPPSGTGHSGNTIYF. CDR3 nucleotide sequence: TGTGCCAGCTCACCACCGTCGGGGACAGGGCATAGTGGAAACACCATATATTTT.

This chain connects TRBV27 to TRBJ2-1; 7 bases align to TRBD1. Germline CDR1 and CDR2: MNHEY and SMNVEV (reference sequence). The CDR3 covers 15 residues. With 7 bases clipped from V and 1 base from J, the junction kept 7 bases outside the gene matches. CDR3 protein: CASNLQGSSYNEQFF. The CDR3 bases are TGTGCCAGCAACCTACAGGGGAGTTCCTACAATGAGCAGTTCTTC.

The chain carries TRBV9 and TRBJ1-2, with TRBD1 as a possible D gene (5 bases). This CDR3 is 13 amino acids long. V shed 0 bases and J shed 6 bases, with 9 bases lying between them. Germline V gene sequence: CDR1 SGDLS, CDR2 YYNGEE. The CDR3 bases are TGTGCCAGCAGCGTAGGGCAGGGAGATGGCTACACCTTC. Amino acid sequence: CASSVGQGDGYTF.

J is TRBJ2-2 and V is TRBV5-1, with TRBD2 matching over 11 bases. Germline V lookup: CDR1 SGHRS, CDR2 YFSETQ. J was trimmed by 4 bases and V by 4 bases; bases with no gene match: 9. The CDR3 is made up of 17 amino acids. CDR3 nucleotide sequence: TGCGCCAGCAGCACGCAAGGGACTAGCGGCGGCACCGGGGAGCTGTTTTTT. Amino acids: CASSTQGTSGGTGELFF.

This chain joins TRBV5-4 and TRBJ2-5, with 7 bases aligning to TRBD2. V trimming: 2 bases; J trimming: 5 bases; junction bases outside the gene matches: 6. Per the germline V gene, CDR1 is SGHNT and CDR2 is YYREEE (reference sequence). The CDR3 totals 14 residues. The CDR3 region is CASSFSGTTETQYF. The DNA for the CDR3 is TGTGCCAGCAGCTTCTCCGGGACTACGGAGACCCAGTACTTC. Filled out from reference TRBV5-4 and TRBJ2-5, the complete variable domain reads ETGVTQSPTHLIKTRGQQVTLRCSSQSGHNTVSWYQQALGQGPQFIFQYYREEENGRGNFPPRFSGLQFPNYSSELNVNALELDDSALYLCASSFSGTTETQYFGPGTRLLVL.

The V and J genes are TRBV2 and TRBJ1-6; 10 bases are a match to TRBD1. The CDR3 has 14 residues. Germline trimming cut 4 bases from V and 10 bases from J; bases unmatched to any gene: 4. Germline V gives CDR1 SNHLY, CDR2 FYNNEI. The CDR3 DNA sequence: TGTGCCAGCAGTGGGGACAGGGGAGGGTCACCCCTCCACTTT. Protein product: CASSGDRGGSPLHF.

This clone was picked up a small number of times. J is TRBJ2-2 and V is TRBV11-2; no clear D. The V and J ends lost 7 bases and 3 bases respectively, with 18 bases between them. Per the germline V gene, CDR1 is SGHAT and CDR2 is FQNNGV. The CDR3 runs 16 residues. CDR3 sequence reads: CASTISEGLDTGELFF. For the CDR3, the DNA is TGTGCCAGCACCATTTCTGAAGGGCTCGACACCGGGGAGCTGTTTTTT.

This clone was observed a few times. This rearrangement joins TRBV2 to TRBJ2-2, with D possibly TRBD2 on 6 matching bases. V gave up 8 bases and J gave up 6 bases, with 16 bases separating them. Germline CDR1 reads SNHLY; CDR2 reads FYNNEI. The CDR3 is made up of 14 amino acids. The CDR3 DNA reads as TGTGCCAGCTCCCACACCAGGGAGGCCGGGGAGCTGTTTTTT. This translates into CASSHTREAGELFF.

The rearrangement uses TRBV28 and TRBJ1-5, with 8 bases lining up with TRBD1. V shed 5 bases and J 4 bases; nucleotides not matched to a gene: 7. The CDR3 is 15 amino acids. Germline-derived CDR1 and CDR2 are MDHEN and SYDVKM. CDR3 residues: CASSPLDRVNQPQHF. CDR3 coding DNA: TGTGCCAGCAGTCCGCTGGACAGGGTAAATCAGCCCCAGCATTTT.

This clone turned up a few times. This chain joins TRBV2 and TRBJ1-5, with D possibly TRBD1 on 6 matching bases. Trimming took 8 bases from V and 7 from J, leaving 18 bases between them. The CDR3 spans 14 residues. Germline CDR1 SNHLY, CDR2 FYNNEI. CDR3 protein: CASGKQGAWQPQHF. The CDR3 DNA reads TGTGCCAGCGGTAAACAGGGTGCATGGCAGCCCCAGCATTTT.

The rearrangement links TRBV4-3 to TRBJ1-4, with no clear D. The CDR3 has 17 residues. Trimming left V 0 bases short and J 6 bases short, with 17 bases between. Germline V gene lookup returns CDR1 LGHNA and CDR2 YSLEER. CDR3 in amino acids: CASSQDLTRQGYEKLFF. The CDR3, as DNA: TGCGCCAGCAGCCAAGATCTGACCAGGCAAGGTTATGAAAAACTGTTTTTT.

The gene calls are TRBV27 and TRBJ2-1; 8 bases agree with TRBD2. Losses at the gene ends were 8 bases for V and 0 bases for J; bases not matched to a gene: 6. Germline CDR1 reads MNHEY; CDR2 reads SMNVEV (reference sequence). CDR3 size: 15 residues. CDR3 residues: CASRRSGSSYNEQFF. The CDR3 DNA is TGTGCCAGCCGTAGAAGCGGGAGCTCCTACAATGAGCAGTTCTTC.

The chain joins TRBV29-1 to TRBJ1-5; D ambiguous. This CDR3 is built from 12 residues. Germline lookup yields CDR1 SQVTM and CDR2 ANQGSEA. Trimming took off 2 bases at V and 4 bases at J, with 6 bases between the two ends. The CDR3 DNA follows: TGCAGCGTTGAACTTCCGAATCAGCCCCAGCATTTT. Protein sequence: CSVELPNQPQHF.

J is TRBJ1-3 and V is TRBV6-5; TRBD1 is a possible D gene (5 bases). The germline V and J ends were trimmed by 4 bases and 2 bases, with 15 bases remaining between them. Germline loops: CDR1 MNHEY, CDR2 SVGAGI. The length of the CDR3 is 16 residues. The CDR3 is CASSSSLAGPGNTIYF. CDR3 sequence (DNA): TGTGCCAGCAGTTCCTCTTTGGCGGGGCCTGGAAACACCATATATTTT.

The table lists this clone with a count of one. The genes are TRBV7-2 and TRBJ2-1, with 8 nucleotides matching TRBD1. After removal of 3 bases from V and 7 bases from J, the junction contained 11 bases not matched to a gene. The CDR3 length is 16 residues. Looked up from germline, CDR1 is SGHTA and CDR2 is FQGNSA. The CDR3: CASSFRAAGGRNEQFF. In DNA, the CDR3 is TGTGCCAGCAGCTTCCGGGCGGCAGGGGGCCGTAATGAGCAGTTCTTC.

The chain couples TRBV7-9 to TRBJ1-1; D gene ambiguous. The CDR3 runs 13 residues. Germline assignment: CDR1 SEHNR and CDR2 FQNEAQ (reference sequence). Trimming cost V 1 base and J 0 bases, with 3 bases left between them. The CDR3 here is CASSLDVNTEAFF. CDR3 in DNA: TGTGCCAGCAGCTTAGATGTGAACACTGAAGCTTTCTTT.

The chain combines TRBV7-7 with TRBJ2-1; 9 bases are shared with TRBD2. The germline V gene has CDR1 SSHAT and CDR2 FNYEAQ (reference sequence). The ends lost 0 bases at V and 9 bases at J; junction bases unmatched: 9. The CDR3 is 16 residues long. The DNA for the CDR3 is TGTGCCAGCAGCTTAGCGGGCGGGGGGGCCGGAGGTGAGCAGTTCTTC. This sequence encodes CASSLAGGGAGGEQFF.

This rearrangement joins TRBV7-2 to TRBJ1-5; D possibly corresponds to TRBD1 (6 bases). Germline assignment: CDR1 SGHTA and CDR2 FQGNSA. V was pared by 5 bases and J by 5 bases, with 10 bases between. The CDR3 is made up of 13 amino acids. The DNA for the CDR3 is TGTGCCAGCAGCCTCTACAGGGATCAGCCCCAGCATTTT. This codes for CASSLYRDQPQHF. Together with reference TRBV7-2 and TRBJ1-5, the CDR3 gives the full variable domain: GAGVSQSPSNKVTEKGKDVELRCDPISGHTALYWYRQSLGQGLEFLIYFQGNSAPDKSGLPSDRFSAERTGGSVSTLTIQRTQQEDSAVYLCASSLYRDQPQHFGDGTRLSIL.

The chain combines TRBV28 with TRBJ1-1, with TRBD1 matching over 9 bases. The germline V gene encodes CDR1 MDHEN and CDR2 SYDVKM. This CDR3 comprises 17 residues. Losses at the gene ends were 5 bases for V and 0 bases for J; bases not matched to a gene: 10. CDR3 in amino acids: CASSTRQGGSMNTEAFF. The CDR3 DNA reads as TGTGCCAGCAGTACGCGACAGGGGGGTTCCATGAACACTGAAGCTTTCTTT.

This chain connects TRBV7-8 to TRBJ2-3, with 9 nucleotides matching TRBD2. The V gene end was trimmed by 5 bases and the J gene end by 2 bases; junction bases not matched to a gene: 8. CDR3 length: 16 residues. Germline values: CDR1 SGHVS, CDR2 FQNEAQ. The chain's CDR3 is CASSTLAGRYTDTQYF. CDR3 nucleotides: TGTGCCAGCAGCACTCTAGCGGGACGGTACACAGATACGCAGTATTTT.

J is TRBJ2-7 and V is TRBV2; TRBD1 matches 11 bases. Trimming cost V 3 bases and J 6 bases; bases outside gene matches: 7. Germline V gives CDR1 SNHLY, CDR2 FYNNEI. The CDR3 runs to 15 residues. This chain's CDR3 is CASSDSVDRGPEQYF. The CDR3, as DNA: TGTGCCAGCAGTGATTCTGTGGACAGGGGGCCCGAGCAGTACTTC.

This chain uses TRBV27 with TRBJ1-5; D unresolved. CDR1 and CDR2 (germline): MNHEY, SMNVEV (reference sequence). The V end was cut by 0 bases, the J end by 6 bases, with 6 bases between. The CDR3 contains 13 residues. In DNA, the CDR3 is TGTGCCAGCAGTTTATCCCAAGGTCAGCCCCAGCATTTT. The encoded protein is CASSLSQGQPQHF.